Listed here are 5 T cell receptor beta chains from one sample, sequenced in a study of blood T cell repertoires in COVID-19. Repertoires were generated with immunoSEQ multiplex PCR, while TCRdb's copy carries only in-frame clones and drops some. The repertoire holds around 200,000 clones, with approximately 85% as singletons. Material for sequencing was PBMCs or T cells enriched from blood (not recorded which). These TCRs come from a man aged 40-49 years with acute COVID-19.

In DNA, the CDR3 is TGTGCCAGCCTCAGGGACAGCTCAACTAATGAAAAACTGTTTTTT. It specifies CASLRDSSTNEKLFF. This sequence joins TRBV7-9 and TRBJ1-4, with 7 bases fitting TRBD1. Trimming removed 8 bases from V and 0 bases from J; junction bases left unmatched: 6. The germline gives CDR1 SEHNR, CDR2 FQNEAQ (reference sequence). The CDR3 covers 15 residues.

The rearrangement uses TRBV28 and TRBJ1-5; D may be TRBD1 (6 bases). Looked up from germline, CDR1 is MDHEN and CDR2 is SYDVKM. Trimming took 5 bases from V and 2 from J, leaving 22 bases between them. The CDR3 length is 18 residues. CDR3 residues: CASSPRDIELWGNQPQHF. The CDR3 bases are TGTGCCAGCAGTCCTCGGGACATAGAATTGTGGGGCAATCAGCCCCAGCATTTT.

This clone was seen a handful of times. The chain has TRBV5-4 and TRBJ2-5; D is perhaps TRBD2 (5 bases). Germline CDR1 and CDR2: SGHNT and YYREEE (reference sequence). V lost 1 base to trimming and J lost 5 bases, with 9 bases between them. The CDR3 loop spans 13 amino acids. CDR3 in DNA: TGTGCCAGCAGCTTGCGGGGTAGGGAGACCCAGTACTTC. It yields the protein CASSLRGRETQYF.

This sequence joins TRBV12-3 or TRBV12-4 and TRBJ2-1; D gene ambiguous. V lost 5 bases and J lost 10, with 15 bases in between. The CDR3 runs to 13 residues. CDR3 loop: CASSPVSATEQFF. The CDR3 DNA reads as TGTGCCAGCAGTCCCGTTTCAGCGACGGAGCAGTTCTTC.

The chain combines TRBV5-8 with TRBJ1-2, with D uncertain. The germline V gene encodes CDR1 SGHTS and CDR2 YDEGEE. Trimming took 2 bases from V and 3 from J, leaving 8 bases between them. This CDR3 is 13 amino acids long. The CDR3 DNA follows: TGTGCCAGCAGCTTTCAGAGGGACTATGGCTACACCTTC. It is translated as CASSFQRDYGYTF. Complete variable domain (other parts from reference TRBV5-8 and TRBJ1-2): EAGVTQSPTHLIKTRGQQATLRCSPISGHTSVYWYQQALGLGLQFLLWYDEGEERNRGNFPPRFSGRQFPNYSSELNVNALELEDSALYLCASSFQRDYGYTFGSGTRLTVV.